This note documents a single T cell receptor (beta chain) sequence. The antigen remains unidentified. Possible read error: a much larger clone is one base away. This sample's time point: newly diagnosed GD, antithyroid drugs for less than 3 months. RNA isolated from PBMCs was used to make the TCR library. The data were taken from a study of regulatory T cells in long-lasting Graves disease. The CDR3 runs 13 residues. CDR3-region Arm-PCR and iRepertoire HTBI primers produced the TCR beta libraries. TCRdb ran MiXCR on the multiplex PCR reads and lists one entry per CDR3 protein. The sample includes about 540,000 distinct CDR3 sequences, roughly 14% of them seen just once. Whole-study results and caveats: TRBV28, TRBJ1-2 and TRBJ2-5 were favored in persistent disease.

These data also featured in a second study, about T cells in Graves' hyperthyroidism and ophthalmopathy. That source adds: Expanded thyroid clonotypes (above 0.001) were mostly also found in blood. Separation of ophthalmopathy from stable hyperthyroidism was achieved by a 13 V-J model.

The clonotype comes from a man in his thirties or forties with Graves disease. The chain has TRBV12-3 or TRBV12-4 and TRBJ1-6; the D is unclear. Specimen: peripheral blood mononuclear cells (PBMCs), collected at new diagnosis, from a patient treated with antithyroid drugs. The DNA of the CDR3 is TGTGTCAGCAGCCTCACCAGGAATTCACCCCTCCACTTT. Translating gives CVSSLTRNSPLHF.